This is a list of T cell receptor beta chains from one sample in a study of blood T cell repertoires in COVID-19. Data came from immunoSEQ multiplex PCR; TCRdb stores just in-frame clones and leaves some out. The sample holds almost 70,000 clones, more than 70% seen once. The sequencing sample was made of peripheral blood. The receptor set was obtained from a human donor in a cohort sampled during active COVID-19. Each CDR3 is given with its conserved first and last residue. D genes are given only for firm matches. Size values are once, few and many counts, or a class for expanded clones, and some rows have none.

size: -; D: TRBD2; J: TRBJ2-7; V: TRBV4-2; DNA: TGTGCCAGCAGCGAAGCCACCGGGACTAGCGCCGGCTACGAGCAGTACTTC; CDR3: CASSEATGTSAGYEQYF
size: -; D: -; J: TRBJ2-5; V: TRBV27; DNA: TGTGCCAGCAGTTTCCAAGCAGGAGAGACCCAGTACTTC; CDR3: CASSFQAGETQYF
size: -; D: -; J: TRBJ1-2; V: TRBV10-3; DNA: TGTGCCACCCTAGGGGGTAACTATGGCTACACCTTC; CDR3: CATLGGNYGYTF
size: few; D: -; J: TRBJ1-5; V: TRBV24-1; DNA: TGTGCCACCAGTGATCCTTATCAGGGGACACAGCATTTT; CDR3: CATSDPYQGTQHF
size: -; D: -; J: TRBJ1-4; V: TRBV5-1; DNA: TGCGCCAGCAGCGAGGGTGTAGCTAATGAAAAACTGTTTTTT; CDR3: CASSEGVANEKLFF
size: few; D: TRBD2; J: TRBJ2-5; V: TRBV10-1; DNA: TGCGCCAGCAGTGGGACTAGCACTGAGACCCAGTACTTC; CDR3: CASSGTSTETQYF
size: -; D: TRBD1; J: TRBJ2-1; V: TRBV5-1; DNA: TGCGCCAGCAGCGGGGGACAGGGAAAGTACAATGAGCAGTTCTTC; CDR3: CASSGGQGKYNEQFF
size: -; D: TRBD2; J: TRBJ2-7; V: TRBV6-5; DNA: TGTGCCAGCAGTTTAGCGGGGGGGACCTACGAGCAGTACTTC; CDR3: CASSLAGGTYEQYF
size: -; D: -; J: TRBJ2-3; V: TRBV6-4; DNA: TGTGCCAGCAGTTTGGAGGAAGGTAGCACAGATACGCAGTATTTT; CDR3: CASSLEEGSTDTQYF
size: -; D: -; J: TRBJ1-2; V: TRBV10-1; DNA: TGCGCCAACCCTCAGGGAAGGGGTGGCTACACCTTC; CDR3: CANPQGRGGYTF
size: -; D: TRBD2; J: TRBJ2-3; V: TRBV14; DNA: TGTGCCAGCAGCCCTTTCCTAACTAGCGGGGGCACAGATACGCAGTATTTT; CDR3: CASSPFLTSGGTDTQYF
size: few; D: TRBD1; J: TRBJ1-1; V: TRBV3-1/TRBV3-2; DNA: TGTGCCAGCAGCCCCTTTCAGGGGGCGGGCGCTTTCTTT; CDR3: CASSPFQGAGAFF
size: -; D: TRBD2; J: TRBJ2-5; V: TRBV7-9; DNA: TGTGCCAGCAGCTTCCCGACTAGCGGGGATGAGACCCAGTACTTC; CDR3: CASSFPTSGDETQYF
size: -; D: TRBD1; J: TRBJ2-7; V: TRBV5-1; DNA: TGCGCCAGCAGCCGACCGGGACAGGGCTACGAGCAGTACTTC; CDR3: CASSRPGQGYEQYF
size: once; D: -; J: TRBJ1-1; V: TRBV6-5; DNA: TGTGCCAGCATGAGTGGAGGGGGGGAAACTGAAGCTTTCTTT; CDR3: CASMSGGGETEAFF
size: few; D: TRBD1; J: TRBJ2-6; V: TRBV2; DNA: TGTGCCAGCAGCGCCGACAGGGGTGGGGCCAACGTCCTGACTTTC; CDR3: CASSADRGGANVLTF
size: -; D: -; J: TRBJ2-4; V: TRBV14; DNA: TGTGCCAGCAGCCTTGGGACGTTGGAGGGGAACATTCAGTACTTC; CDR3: CASSLGTLEGNIQYF
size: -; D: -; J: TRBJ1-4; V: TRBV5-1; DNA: TGCGCCAGCAGCTTGACTGCAACTAATGAAAAACTGTTTTTT; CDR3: CASSLTATNEKLFF
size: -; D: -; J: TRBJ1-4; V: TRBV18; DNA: TGTGCCAGCTCTCGCACAGGCTCGACTTTGGAAAAACTGTTTTTT; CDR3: CASSRTGSTLEKLFF